This paragraph covers one T cell receptor beta chain sequence. From germline, CDR1 is GTSNPN and CDR2 SVGIG (reference sequence). The CDR3 contains 13 residues. Trimming took off 0 bases at V and 4 bases at J, with 9 bases between the two ends. The data were taken from a study of blood T cell repertoires in COVID-19. Produced via immunoSEQ multiplex PCR; TCRdb's table is partial and in-frame only. The table has about 30,000 clones, about 89% seen once. The source material was peripheral blood. The source is a human donor with active COVID-19. The donor label of this sample is uncertain. The chain uses TRBV30 and TRBJ1-1; D perhaps matches TRBD1 (5 bases). CDR3 coding DNA: TGTGCCTGGAGTGTACGCCAGGGCACTGAAGCTTTCTTT. Translating it yields CAWSVRQGTEAFF.